A selection of T cell receptor beta chains follows, all from one sample in a study of T cell responses to AZD1222 COVID-19 vaccine. Repertoires were generated with immunoSEQ multiplex PCR, while TCRdb's copy carries only in-frame clones and drops some. The sample lists about 96,000 clones; 80% to 90% were seen once. This specimen was peripheral blood, taken on day 0 of AZD1222 vaccination. These receptors all come from an adult in good health. CDR3s include the opening cysteine and the closing phenylalanine or tryptophan. D genes are given only for firm matches. A row's size may be missing; if present it is once, few, many or a size class.

J gene | clone size | D gene | CDR3 length | V gene | CDR3 protein | CDR3 DNA
TRBJ1-6 | - | - | 13 | TRBV2 | CASTREKNSPLHF | TGTGCCAGCACCCGGGAGAAAAATTCACCCCTCCACTTT
TRBJ1-1 | - | - | 17 | TRBV4-2 | CASSHPREAAMNTEAFF | TGTGCCAGCAGCCACCCGAGGGAGGCGGCCATGAACACTGAAGCTTTCTTT
TRBJ1-1 | - | TRBD1 | 15 | TRBV10-3 | CAIREPGTVNTEAFF | TGTGCCATCAGGGAACCCGGGACAGTGAACACTGAAGCTTTCTTT
TRBJ1-5 | - | - | 13 | TRBV13 | CASSHRGGQPQHF | TGTGCCAGCAGCCATAGGGGAGGACAGCCCCAGCATTTT
TRBJ2-1 | - | TRBD2 | 17 | TRBV9 | CASSVALLAGGDNEQFF | TGTGCCAGCAGCGTAGCGTTACTAGCGGGGGGAGACAATGAGCAGTTCTTC
TRBJ2-2 | once | - | 14 | TRBV5-1 | CASSLGTATGELFF | TGCGCCAGCAGCTTGGGGACAGCAACCGGGGAGCTGTTTTTT
TRBJ1-5 | - | TRBD1 | 17 | TRBV28 | CASSPILGQGSGQPQHF | TGTGCCAGCAGTCCCATATTGGGACAGGGGAGTGGGCAGCCCCAGCATTTT
TRBJ2-4 | - | - | 14 | TRBV9 | CASSEGLAKNIQYF | TGTGCCAGCAGCGAGGGACTAGCCAAAAACATTCAGTACTTC
TRBJ1-2 | - | TRBD1 | 13 | TRBV5-6 | CASSTGGGYGYTF | TGTGCCAGCAGTACAGGGGGCGGGTATGGCTACACCTTC
TRBJ2-1 | - | TRBD2 | 18 | TRBV6-1 | CASSEAPGLAPWGNEQFF | TGTGCCAGCAGTGAAGCGCCCGGACTAGCACCCTGGGGCAATGAGCAGTTCTTC
TRBJ1-4 | - | - | 15 | TRBV30 | CAWSRGLRANEKLFF | TGTGCCTGGAGTAGGGGCTTAAGGGCTAATGAAAAACTGTTTTTT
TRBJ2-7 | - | TRBD1 | 14 | TRBV2 | CASSDRQGAGEQYF | TGTGCCAGCAGTGATCGGCAGGGGGCGGGCGAGCAGTACTTC
TRBJ1-3 | - | - | 15 | TRBV11-2 | CASSPGTVSGNTIYF | TGTGCCAGCAGCCCCGGGACGGTCTCTGGAAACACCATATATTTT
TRBJ1-4 | few | - | 13 | TRBV10-3 | CAISVGGDEKLFF | TGTGCCATCAGTGTCGGCGGGGATGAAAAACTGTTTTTT
TRBJ1-3 | - | - | 14 | TRBV7-9 | CASSNRDSRDTIYF | TGTGCCAGCAGCAACCGGGACTCTAGAGACACCATATATTTT
TRBJ1-4 | - | - | 15 | TRBV14 | CASSQGKGGYEKLFF | TGTGCCAGCAGCCAAGGCAAGGGAGGTTATGAAAAACTGTTTTTT